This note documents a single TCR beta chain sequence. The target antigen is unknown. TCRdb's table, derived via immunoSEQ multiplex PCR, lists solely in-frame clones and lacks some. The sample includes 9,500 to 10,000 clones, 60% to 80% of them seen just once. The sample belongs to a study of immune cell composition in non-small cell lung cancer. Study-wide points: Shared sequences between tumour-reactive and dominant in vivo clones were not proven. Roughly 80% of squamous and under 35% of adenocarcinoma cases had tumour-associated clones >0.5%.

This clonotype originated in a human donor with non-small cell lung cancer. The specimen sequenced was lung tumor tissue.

CDR3 DNA: TGTGCCAGCAGCGTAGATCCTTGGGATAGCGGGGGCCCATACACCGGGGAGCTGTTTTTT. Translating it yields CASSVDPWDSGGPYTGELFF. The chain is built from TRBV9 and TRBJ2-2; 9 positions match TRBD2. With V trimmed by 0 bases and J by 3 bases, 15 bases remained unmatched. Germline CDR1 SGDLS, CDR2 YYNGEE. The CDR3 loop spans 20 amino acids.